This TCR beta chain emerged from a study of blood T cell repertoires in COVID-19. Enrolled during active infection, Seattle patients were then followed longitudinally. Sequencing used immunoSEQ multiplex PCR; TCRdb keeps in-frame clones, though not all of them. Of just over 350,000 clones in the sample, about 86% are singletons; the top ten hold roughly 6.6%. The V gene lost 3 bases and the J gene lost 9 bases, with 15 bases spanning the gap. This CDR3 spans 13 amino acids. Germline values: CDR1 SQVTM, CDR2 ANQGSEA. The sample was peripheral blood. The V and J genes are TRBV29-1 and TRBJ2-1, with D possibly matching TRBD2 (6 bases). The clonotype comes from an older woman with COVID-19, enrolled during active disease. The CDR3 nucleotides read TGCAGCGTTGACTCGGAGGGACCGGGTGAGCAGTTCTTC. Protein product: CSVDSEGPGEQFF.